This T cell receptor (beta chain) was retrieved from a study of T-cell reconstitution after alpha-beta-depleted transplantation in children (dated by TCRdb to the mid-2010s). In terms of the full investigation: Using TCR repertoire profiling, the study followed T-cell immune reconstitution in a quantitative way in children after TCRalphabeta/CD19-depleted allogeneic hematopoietic cell transplantation.

Library generation was performed with PCR. The data were produced on an Illumina HiSeq 2500. To normalize quantification of the TCRbeta repertoire, the TCR libraries were built with molecular barcoding that relied on unique molecular identifiers. TCRdb applied fastp at Q25 and MiXCR to the public reads, then kept only in-frame beta chains. Each entry is one CDR3 protein sequence, shown with its most common DNA and genes. The sample table records some 280,000 distinct CDR3 sequences; more than 8% of these occur just once. 9.5% to 13% of the sample comes from the top ten. Inclusive of the bounding cysteine and phenylalanine, the CDR3 is 18 residues long. Here the CDR3 DNA is all that survives: 54 bases in frame from base 1. Sequences LGHDT (CDR1) and YNNKEL (CDR2) are obtained from the germline V gene (reference sequence). This clonotype was seen a handful of times. It has no known antigen specificity. Relative to the germline gene, one junction end is altered; a read error may explain this.

Here the chain combines TRBV3-1 and TRBJ2-5, with the D gene possibly TRBD1 or TRBD2, each one fitting 5 bases. This TCR was recovered from a human donor who donated a stem cell graft to a child with SCID. The specimen was PBMCs from the stem cell graft donor, collected from the stem cell graft. The CDR3 region has the sequence CASSLPRDASGHQGTQYF. Read as DNA, the sequence is TGTGCCAGCAGCCTTCCCAGGGACGCATCAGGCCACCAAGGGACCCAGTACTTC.